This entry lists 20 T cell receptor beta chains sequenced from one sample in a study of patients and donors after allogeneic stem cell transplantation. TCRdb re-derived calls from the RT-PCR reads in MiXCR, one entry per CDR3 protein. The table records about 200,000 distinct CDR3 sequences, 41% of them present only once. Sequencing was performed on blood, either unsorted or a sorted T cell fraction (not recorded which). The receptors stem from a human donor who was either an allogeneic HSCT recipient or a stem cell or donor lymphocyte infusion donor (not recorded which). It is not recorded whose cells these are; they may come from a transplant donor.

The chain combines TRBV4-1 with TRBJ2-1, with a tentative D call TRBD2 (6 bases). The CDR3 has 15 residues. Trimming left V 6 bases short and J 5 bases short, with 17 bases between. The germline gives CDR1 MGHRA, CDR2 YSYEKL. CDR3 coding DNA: TGCGCCAGCAGTCAGCTAGCGTCGGCTGACAATGAGCAGTTCTTC. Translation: CASSQLASADNEQFF.

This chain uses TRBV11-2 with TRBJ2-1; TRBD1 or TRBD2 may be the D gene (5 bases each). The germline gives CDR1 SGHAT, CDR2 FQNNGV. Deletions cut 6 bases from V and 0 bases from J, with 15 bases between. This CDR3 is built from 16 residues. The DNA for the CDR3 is TGTGCCAGCAGACAACTGGGACGCCTCTCCTACAATGAGCAGTTCTTC. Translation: CASRQLGRLSYNEQFF.

CDR3 sequence: CASSIGRMRFVSSQPQHF. CDR3 nucleotide sequence: TGTGCCAGCAGTATTGGCCGTATGCGTTTCGTTAGCAGTCAGCCCCAGCATTTT. The rearrangement joins TRBV21-1 to TRBJ1-5. TRBV21-1 counts as a pseudogene. The CDR3 spans 18 residues.

The CDR3 DNA reads as TGCAGTGCTCCCCCAGGGGGTTTGGGCTACGAGCAGTACTTC. Encoded protein: CSAPPGGLGYEQYF. The V gene is TRBV20-1, the J gene TRBJ2-7; TRBD1 matches at 7 bases. V was pared by 5 bases and J by 3 bases, with 10 bases of the junction left unmatched. CDR1 is DFQATT, CDR2 SNEGSKA, per germline (reference sequence). This CDR3 has 14 amino acids.

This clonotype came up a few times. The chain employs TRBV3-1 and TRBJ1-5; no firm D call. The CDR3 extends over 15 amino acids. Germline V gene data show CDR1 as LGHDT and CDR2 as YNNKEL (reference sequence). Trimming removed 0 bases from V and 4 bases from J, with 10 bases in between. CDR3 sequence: CASSQDWIGNQPQHF. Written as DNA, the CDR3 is TGTGCCAGCAGCCAAGATTGGATAGGGAATCAGCCCCAGCATTTT.

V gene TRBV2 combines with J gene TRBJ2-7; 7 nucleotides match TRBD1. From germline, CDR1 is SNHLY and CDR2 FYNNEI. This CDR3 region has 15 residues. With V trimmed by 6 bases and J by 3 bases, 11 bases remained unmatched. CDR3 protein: CASRITGTANYEQYF. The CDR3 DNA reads TGTGCCAGCAGAATTACCGGGACAGCAAACTACGAGCAGTACTTC.

CDR3 bases: TGTGCCAGCAGTTACGGCAACACAGATACGCAGTATTTT. Its translation: CASSYGNTDTQYF. The rearrangement links TRBV6-2 or TRBV6-3 to TRBJ2-3; D is uncertain. Germline CDR1 MNHEY, CDR2 SVGEGT. The CDR3 runs to 13 residues. Trimming left V 2 bases short and J 2 bases short, with 5 bases between.

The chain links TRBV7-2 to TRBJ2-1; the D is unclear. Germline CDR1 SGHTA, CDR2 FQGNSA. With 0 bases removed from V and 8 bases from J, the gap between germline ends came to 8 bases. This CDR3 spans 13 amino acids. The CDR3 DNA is TGTGCCAGCAGCTTAGCGGGGTCGTATGAGCAGTTCTTC. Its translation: CASSLAGSYEQFF.

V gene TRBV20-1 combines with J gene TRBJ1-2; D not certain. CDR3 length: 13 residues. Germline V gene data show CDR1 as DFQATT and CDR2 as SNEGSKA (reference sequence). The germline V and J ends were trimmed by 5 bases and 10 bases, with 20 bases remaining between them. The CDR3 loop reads CSAPAERSISYTF. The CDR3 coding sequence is TGCAGTGCTCCAGCGGAAAGGTCTATTTCCTACACCTTC.

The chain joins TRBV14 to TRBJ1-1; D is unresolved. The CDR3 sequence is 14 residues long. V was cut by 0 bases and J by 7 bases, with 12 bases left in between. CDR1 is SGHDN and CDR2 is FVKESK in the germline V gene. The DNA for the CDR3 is TGTGCCAGCAGCCAAGATCAAAACGCGGGTGAAGCTTTCTTT. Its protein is CASSQDQNAGEAFF.

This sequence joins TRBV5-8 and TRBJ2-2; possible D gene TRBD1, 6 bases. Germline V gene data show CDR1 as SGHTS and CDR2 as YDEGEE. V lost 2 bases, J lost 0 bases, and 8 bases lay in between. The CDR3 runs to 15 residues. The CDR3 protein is CASSFWTANTGELFF. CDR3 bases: TGTGCCAGCAGCTTCTGGACAGCGAACACCGGGGAGCTGTTTTTT. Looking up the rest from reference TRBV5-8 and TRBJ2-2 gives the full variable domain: EAGVTQSPTHLIKTRGQQATLRCSPISGHTSVYWYQQALGLGLQFLLWYDEGEERNRGNFPPRFSGRQFPNYSSELNVNALELEDSALYLCASSFWTANTGELFFGEGSRLTVL.

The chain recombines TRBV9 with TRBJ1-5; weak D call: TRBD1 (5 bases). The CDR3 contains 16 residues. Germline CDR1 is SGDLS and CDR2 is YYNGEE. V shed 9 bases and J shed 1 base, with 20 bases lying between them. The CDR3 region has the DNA TGTGCCACCCCGGGGGGGGAACTTGGCAGCAATCAGCCCCAGCATTTT. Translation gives CATPGGELGSNQPQHF.

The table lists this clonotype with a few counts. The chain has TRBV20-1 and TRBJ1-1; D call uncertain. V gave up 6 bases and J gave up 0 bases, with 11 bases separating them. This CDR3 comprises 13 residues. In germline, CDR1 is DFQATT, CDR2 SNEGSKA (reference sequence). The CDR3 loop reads CSARSGVNTEAFF. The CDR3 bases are TGCAGTGCCCGTTCCGGGGTGAACACTGAAGCTTTCTTT.

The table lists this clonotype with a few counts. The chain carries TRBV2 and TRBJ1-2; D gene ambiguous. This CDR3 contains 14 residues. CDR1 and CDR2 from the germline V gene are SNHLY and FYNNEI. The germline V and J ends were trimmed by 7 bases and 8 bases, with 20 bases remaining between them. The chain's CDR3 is CASKLGTHAGGYTF. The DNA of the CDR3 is TGTGCCAGCAAACTCGGTACCCACGCAGGAGGCTACACCTTC.

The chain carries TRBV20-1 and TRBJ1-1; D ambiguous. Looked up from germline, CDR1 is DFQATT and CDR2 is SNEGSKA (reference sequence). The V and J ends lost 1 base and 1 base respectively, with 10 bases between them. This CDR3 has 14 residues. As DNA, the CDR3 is TGCAGTGCTAGAGTACCCAGTACGAACACTGAAGCTTTCTTT. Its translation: CSARVPSTNTEAFF.

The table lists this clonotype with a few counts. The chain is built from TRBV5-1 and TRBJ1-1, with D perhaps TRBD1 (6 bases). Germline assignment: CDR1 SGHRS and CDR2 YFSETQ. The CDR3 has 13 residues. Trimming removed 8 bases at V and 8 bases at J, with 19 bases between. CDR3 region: CASTPEGRGEAFF. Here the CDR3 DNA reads TGCGCCAGTACCCCGGAGGGTAGGGGGGAAGCTTTCTTT.

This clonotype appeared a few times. The CDR3 sequence: CASSYSGGNTIYF. CDR3 in DNA: TGTGCCAGCAGTTACTCGGGGGGAAACACCATATATTTT. The rearrangement uses TRBV6-5 and TRBJ1-3; D is ambiguous. Trimming pared 0 bases from V and 4 bases from J, leaving 4 bases between. The germline gives CDR1 MNHEY, CDR2 SVGAGI. There are 13 residues in the CDR3.

DNA of the CDR3: TGCGCCAGCAGCCACTCCGACCCCTACAATGAGCAGTTCTTC. Amino acid sequence: CASSHSDPYNEQFF. The chain employs TRBV4-3 and TRBJ2-1; D remains ambiguous. Trimming took off 3 bases at V and 2 bases at J, with 8 bases between the two ends. CDR1 LGHNA and CDR2 YSLEER come from the germline V gene. The CDR3 is 14 residues long.

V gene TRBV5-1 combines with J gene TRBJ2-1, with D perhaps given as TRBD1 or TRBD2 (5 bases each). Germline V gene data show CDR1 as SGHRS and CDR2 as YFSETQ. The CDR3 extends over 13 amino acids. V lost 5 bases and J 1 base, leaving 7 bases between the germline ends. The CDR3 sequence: CASRGESYNEQFF. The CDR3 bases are TGCGCCAGCAGGGGGGAATCCTACAATGAGCAGTTCTTC.

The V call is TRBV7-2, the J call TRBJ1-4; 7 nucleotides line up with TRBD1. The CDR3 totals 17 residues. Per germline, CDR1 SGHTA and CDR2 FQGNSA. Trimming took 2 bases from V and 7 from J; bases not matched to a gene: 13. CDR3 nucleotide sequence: TGTGCCAGCAGCTTATTTCTCGACAGGGTGGACGGTGAAAAACTGTTTTTT. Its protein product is CASSLFLDRVDGEKLFF. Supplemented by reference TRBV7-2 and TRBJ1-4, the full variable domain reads GAGVSQSPSNKVTEKGKDVELRCDPISGHTALYWYRQSLGQGLEFLIYFQGNSAPDKSGLPSDRFSAERTGGSVSTLTIQRTQQEDSAVYLCASSLFLDRVDGEKLFFGSGTQLSVL.